The entry that follows covers one TCR beta chain sequence. Sample treatment: randomized to nivolumab then ipilimumab (arm A) or the reverse (arm B). These data originate in a study of sequential checkpoint blockade in melanoma. Study-level information: Each arm's sequence ended with maintenance nivolumab.

Method: immunoSEQ multiplex PCR; TCRdb's copy keeps in-frame clones and lacks some. Of roughly 2,500 clones in the sample, approximately 20% were seen once. The germline V gene has CDR1 MDHEN and CDR2 SYDVKM. Trimming removed 8 bases from V and 2 bases from J, with 25 bases in between. The CDR3 sequence is 17 residues long. The TCR originated in a human donor with melanoma. Here the sequenced sample was tumor tissue (inferred from file names), taken from a patient given nivolumab and ipilimumab in sequence. The rearrangement uses TRBV28 and TRBJ2-7; no clear D. CDR3 region: CASQAPPRLTITYEQYF. The CDR3 DNA reads TGTGCCAGCCAAGCTCCGCCGCGGCTCACGATTACCTACGAGCAGTACTTC.